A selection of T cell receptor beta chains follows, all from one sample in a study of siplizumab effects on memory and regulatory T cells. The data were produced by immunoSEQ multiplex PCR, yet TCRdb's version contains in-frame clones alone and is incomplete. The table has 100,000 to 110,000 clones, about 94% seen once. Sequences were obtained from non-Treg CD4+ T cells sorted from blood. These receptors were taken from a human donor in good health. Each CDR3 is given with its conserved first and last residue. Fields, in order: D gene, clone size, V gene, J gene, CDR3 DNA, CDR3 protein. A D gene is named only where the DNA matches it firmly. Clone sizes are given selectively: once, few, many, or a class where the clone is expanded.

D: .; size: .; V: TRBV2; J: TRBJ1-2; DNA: TGTGCCAGCAGTGAAGGGATAAACAGGAGTGAAGGCTACACCTTC; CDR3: CASSEGINRSEGYTF
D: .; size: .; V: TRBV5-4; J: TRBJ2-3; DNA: TGTGCCAGCAGCTTGGGGTCCGGCACAGATACGCAGTATTTT; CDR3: CASSLGSGTDTQYF
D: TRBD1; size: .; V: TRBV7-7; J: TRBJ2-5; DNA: TGTGCTAGCAGCTCCACCGGGACAGGGGCAGGAGAGACCCAGTACTTC; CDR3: CASSSTGTGAGETQYF
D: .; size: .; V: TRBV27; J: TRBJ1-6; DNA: TGTGCCAGCAGTCCCCGACAGATAGGTAGTTCACCCCTCCACTTT; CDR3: CASSPRQIGSSPLHF
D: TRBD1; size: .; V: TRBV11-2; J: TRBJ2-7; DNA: TGTGCCAGCAGCTTAGGTCCCGGGACAGGGGGGTACGAGCAGTACTTC; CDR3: CASSLGPGTGGYEQYF
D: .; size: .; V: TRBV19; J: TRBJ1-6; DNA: TGTGCCAGTAGTATGTGGGTCCTGGCACCCCTCCACTTT; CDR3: CASSMWVLAPLHF
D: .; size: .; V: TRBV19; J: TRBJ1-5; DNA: TGTGCCAGTAGTAGATTATCGGTAACTAGCAATCAGCCCCAGCATTTT; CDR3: CASSRLSVTSNQPQHF
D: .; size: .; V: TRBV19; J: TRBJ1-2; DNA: TGTGCCACCTCTCCGGGACGGGCCTATGGCTACACCTTC; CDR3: CATSPGRAYGYTF
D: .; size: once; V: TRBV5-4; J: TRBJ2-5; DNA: TGTGCCAGCAGCTTGGGACTGGGCGGGATAGAGACCCAGTACTTC; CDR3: CASSLGLGGIETQYF
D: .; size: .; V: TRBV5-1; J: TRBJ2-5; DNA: TGCGCCAGCAGTCCCGGGATGATAGAGACCCAGTACTTC; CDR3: CASSPGMIETQYF
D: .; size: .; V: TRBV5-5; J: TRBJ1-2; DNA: TGTGCCAGCCAACAAGGAGTCTATGGCTACACCTTC; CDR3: CASQQGVYGYTF
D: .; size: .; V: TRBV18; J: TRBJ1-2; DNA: TGTGCCAGCTTTGACAGGTCCTATGGCTACACCTTC; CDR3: CASFDRSYGYTF
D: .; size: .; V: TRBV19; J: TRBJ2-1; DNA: TGTGCCAGTAGTAGACGGGATGAGCAGTTCTTC; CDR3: CASSRRDEQFF
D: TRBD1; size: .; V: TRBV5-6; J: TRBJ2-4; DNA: TGTGCCAGCAGCAGGGGACAGGGAGAATACATTCAGTACTTC; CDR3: CASSRGQGEYIQYF
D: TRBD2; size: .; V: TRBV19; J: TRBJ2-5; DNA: TGTGCCAGTAGCCCCGGACTAGCAGAGACCCAGTACTTC; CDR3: CASSPGLAETQYF
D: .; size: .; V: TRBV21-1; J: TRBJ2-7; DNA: TGTGCCAGCAGCAAAGCGCTAGGGGTAGCGGGAGTGGGGGAGCAGTACTTC; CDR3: CASSKALGVAGVGEQYF
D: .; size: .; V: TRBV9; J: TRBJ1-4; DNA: TGTGCCAACCTAGTTGGAGGGAGACGTTCTGGTGAAAAACTGTTTTTT; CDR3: CANLVGGRRSGEKLFF
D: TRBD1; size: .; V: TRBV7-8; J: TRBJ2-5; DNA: TGTGCCAGCAGCTCAACAGGGGGACAAGAGACCCAGTACTTC; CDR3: CASSSTGGQETQYF
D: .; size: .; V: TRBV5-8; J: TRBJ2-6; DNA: TGTGCCAGCAGCTTGGATACAGGTCTAAGCTCTGGGGCCAACGTCCTGACTTTC; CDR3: CASSLDTGLSSGANVLTF
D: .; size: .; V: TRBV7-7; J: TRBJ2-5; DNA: TGTGCTAGCAGCAGCGGACGGACGGCGGGTGAGACCCAGTACTTC; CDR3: CASSSGRTAGETQYF
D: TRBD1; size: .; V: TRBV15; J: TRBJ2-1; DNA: TGTGCCACCAGCAGGGGACAGAACGGGGACGAGCAGTTCTTC; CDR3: CATSRGQNGDEQFF
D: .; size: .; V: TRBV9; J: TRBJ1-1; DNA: TGTGCCAGCAGCCCTGGATGGGTTAGGGACACTGAAGCTTTCTTT; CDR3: CASSPGWVRDTEAFF
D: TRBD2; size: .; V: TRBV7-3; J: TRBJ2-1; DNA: TGTGCCAGCAGCGCGTTTCCGGGACTAGCTTCCGAGCAGTTCTTC; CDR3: CASSAFPGLASEQFF
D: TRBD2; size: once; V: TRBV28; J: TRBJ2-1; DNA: TGTGCCAGCAGTTTCGGGGGGGCCTACAATGAGCAGTTCTTC; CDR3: CASSFGGAYNEQFF
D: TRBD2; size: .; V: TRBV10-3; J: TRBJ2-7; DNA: TGTGCCATCAAGCCGACTAGCGGTTACTACGAGCAGTACTTC; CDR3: CAIKPTSGYYEQYF
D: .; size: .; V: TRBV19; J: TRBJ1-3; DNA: TGTGCCAGTGGTGGGGCGAGGGGGTACTCTGGAAACACCATATATTTT; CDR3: CASGGARGYSGNTIYF
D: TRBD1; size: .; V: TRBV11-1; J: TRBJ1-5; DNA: TGTGCCAGCAGCTTGCGGGTGGGACAGGATAGCAATCAGCCCCAGCATTTT; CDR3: CASSLRVGQDSNQPQHF
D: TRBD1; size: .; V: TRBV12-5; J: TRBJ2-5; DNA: TGTGCTAGTGGTTTGGTATTAGGCCAGGGGGCTAGGGAGACCCAGTACTTC; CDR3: CASGLVLGQGARETQYF
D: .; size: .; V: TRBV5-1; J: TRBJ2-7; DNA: TGCGCCAGCAGCCCCCTTAGCGGACGGGTTTACGAGCAGTACTTC; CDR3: CASSPLSGRVYEQYF
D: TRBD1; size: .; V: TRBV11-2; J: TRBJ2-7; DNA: TGTGCCAGCAGCTTACTCATCACCGGGACAGGGATTTACGAGCAGTACTTC; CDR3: CASSLLITGTGIYEQYF
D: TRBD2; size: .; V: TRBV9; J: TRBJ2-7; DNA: TGTGCCAGCAGCGTCCTAGCGGGAGTCTCCTACGAGCAGTACTTC; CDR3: CASSVLAGVSYEQYF
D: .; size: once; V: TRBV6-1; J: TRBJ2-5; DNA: TGTGCCAGCAGTCCGGGACTGAGTCGGGAGACCCAGTACTTC; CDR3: CASSPGLSRETQYF
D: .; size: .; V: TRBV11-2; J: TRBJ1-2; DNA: TGTGCCAGCAGCTTAGGTCCGACTAACTATGGCTACACCTTC; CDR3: CASSLGPTNYGYTF
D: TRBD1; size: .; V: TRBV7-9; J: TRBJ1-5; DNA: TGTGCCAGCAGCCTACAGGGGGCACATCAGCCCCAGCATTTT; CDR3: CASSLQGAHQPQHF
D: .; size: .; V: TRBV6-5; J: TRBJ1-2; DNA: TGTGCCAGCAGTCAACACGAAAGAAAGGGGTATGGCTACACCTTC; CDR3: CASSQHERKGYGYTF
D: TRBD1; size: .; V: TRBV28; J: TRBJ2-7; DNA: TGTGCCAGCAGTTCACACGACGCAGGGGGTCTCTACGAGCAGTACTTC; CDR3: CASSSHDAGGLYEQYF
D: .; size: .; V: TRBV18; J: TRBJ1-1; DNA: TGTGCCAGCTCACCTCCGGGAAACACTGAAGCTTTCTTT; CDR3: CASSPPGNTEAFF
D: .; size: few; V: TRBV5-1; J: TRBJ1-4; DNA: TGCGCCAGCAGCTTGGACAGTGAAAAACTGTTTTTT; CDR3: CASSLDSEKLFF
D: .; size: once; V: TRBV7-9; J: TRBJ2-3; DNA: TGTGCCAGCTTCCTCCGGGACGTTCGGGATACGCAGTATTTT; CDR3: CASFLRDVRDTQYF
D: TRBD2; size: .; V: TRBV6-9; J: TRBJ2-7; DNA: TGTGCCAGAAAACTAGCGGGAGGTTCCTACGAGCAGTACTTC; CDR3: CARKLAGGSYEQYF
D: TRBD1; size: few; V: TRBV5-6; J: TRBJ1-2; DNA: TGTGCCAGCAGCCCAGTTGGGACAGGGGGTGGCTACACCTTC; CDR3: CASSPVGTGGGYTF
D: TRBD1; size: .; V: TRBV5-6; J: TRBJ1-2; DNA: TGTGCCAGCGACAGGGTTGGAAGTGGCTACACCTTC; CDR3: CASDRVGSGYTF
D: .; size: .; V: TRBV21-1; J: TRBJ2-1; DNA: TGTGCCAGCAGCAAAGAGGTTCCTAGCGGGAGAGCTGAGCAGTTCTTC; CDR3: CASSKEVPSGRAEQFF
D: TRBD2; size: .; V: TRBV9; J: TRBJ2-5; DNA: TGTGCCAGCAGACTAGCGGGTCAAGAGACCCAGTACTTC; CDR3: CASRLAGQETQYF
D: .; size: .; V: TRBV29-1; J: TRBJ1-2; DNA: TGCAGCGCCCGGGACCCCCGGGTTGCTGGCTACACCTTC; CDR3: CSARDPRVAGYTF
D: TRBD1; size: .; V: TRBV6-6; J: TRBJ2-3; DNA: TGTGCCAGCAGCACCGGGACAGGGGACACAGATACGCAGTATTTT; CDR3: CASSTGTGDTDTQYF
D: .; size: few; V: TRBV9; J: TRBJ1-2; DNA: TGTGCCAGCAGCGCGAACTATGGCTACACCTTC; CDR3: CASSANYGYTF
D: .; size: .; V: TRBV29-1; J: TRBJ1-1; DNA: TGCAGCGTTCGACCCCCCCGGAGGGCTGAAGCTTTCTTT; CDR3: CSVRPPRRAEAFF
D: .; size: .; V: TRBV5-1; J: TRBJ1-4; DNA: TGCGCCAGCAGCCTGAACAGGGCTGCAACTAATGAAAAACTGTTTTTT; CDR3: CASSLNRAATNEKLFF
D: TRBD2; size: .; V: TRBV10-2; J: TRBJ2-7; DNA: TGCGCCAGCCTTTTGGGAGCGGGAGGGCCGAACGAGCAGTACTTC; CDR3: CASLLGAGGPNEQYF
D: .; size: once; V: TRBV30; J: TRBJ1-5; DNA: TGTGCCTGGAGAAATGGCATCTATAGCAATCAGCCCCAGCATTTT; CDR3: CAWRNGIYSNQPQHF
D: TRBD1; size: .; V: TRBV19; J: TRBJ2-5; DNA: TGTGCCAGTAGTGCACAGGGGGGCCAAGAGACCCAGTACTTC; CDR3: CASSAQGGQETQYF
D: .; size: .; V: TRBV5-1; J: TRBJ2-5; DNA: TGCGCCAGCACCCCCGGTGGGGAGACCCAGTACTTC; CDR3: CASTPGGETQYF